This T cell receptor (beta chain) was sequenced for a study of T cell repertoires in cytomegalovirus infection. Study information: Both a matching HLA type and CMV infection were indicated by public TCR beta signatures. General study results and limits: Accumulated public TCR beta family frequency recognized individuals carrying CMV together with the relevant HLA. HLA-C-restricted CMV clonotypes gave the most frequent clonotype in two of eight donors.

The CDR3 is 21 residues long. Trimming removed 1 base from V and 6 bases from J; junction bases left unmatched: 15. Looked up from germline, CDR1 is SNHLY and CDR2 is FYNNEI. Via MiXCR, TCRdb re-called the reads, giving one row per CDR3 protein. The sample shows more than 400,000 distinct CDR3 sequences, about 25% of them seen only once. As concerns this clonotype: The antigen is not known.

This clonotype was sampled from a human donor in good health (CMV status not recorded). Some clones in this sample may be carry-over from other donors' samples. The chain is built from TRBV2 and TRBJ2-1, with TRBD2 matching 16 bases. Sequencing input: PBMCs. The DNA of the CDR3 is TGTGCCAGCAGTGAAGAGATAAGTGGGACTAGCGGGAGGGTAGAGGGCAATGAGCAGTTCTTC. Translation gives CASSEEISGTSGRVEGNEQFF.